The text below deals with one TCR beta chain. Antigen: not known. This specimen belongs to a study of cytomegalovirus exposure and HLA in healthy donors. Study context: Ancestry clustering placed about 86% of some 400 genotyped donors in the Caucasian-associated cluster.

Healthy bone marrow donors made up the donors. Regarding the study as a whole: In a later analysis, at a false discovery rate of 0.05, 16,951 TCR beta sequences were associated with HLA alleles.

Use of 60 Vbeta and 13 Jbeta primers characterized the PCR. Sequencing was performed with immunoSEQ multiplex PCR; in TCRdb, only in-frame clones are kept and a portion is missing. This table has 200,000 to 250,000 clones, roughly 84% appearing once. Trimming removed 3 bases from V and 4 bases from J, with 12 bases in between. CDR1 SGHTA and CDR2 FQGNSA come from the germline V gene. CDR3 length equals 14 residues. The chain combines TRBV7-2 with TRBJ1-1; no clear D gene. The receptor's source is a human donor in good health. The sample taken for sequencing was PBMCs. The CDR3 protein is CASSFPNRGTEAFF. The CDR3 DNA follows: TGTGCCAGCAGCTTTCCAAATCGAGGCACTGAAGCTTTCTTT. The whole variable domain, filled in from reference TRBV7-2 and TRBJ1-1, reads GAGVSQSPSNKVTEKGKDVELRCDPISGHTALYWYRQSLGQGLEFLIYFQGNSAPDKSGLPSDRFSAERTGGSVSTLTIQRTQQEDSAVYLCASSFPNRGTEAFFGQGTRLTVV.